Sequencing of this TCR beta chain was carried out in a study of shared clonotypes between healthy human individuals. General study results and limits: Sharing across four donors was highest in naive CD4 (around 5%) and lowest in memory CD8 (about 0.4%). Non-shared clonotypes were found to have lower generation probabilities than the clonotypes that were shared by all four of the sorted-subset donors. The authors expected sequencing depth to affect clonotype sharing among donors.

CD8 cells classed as naive were CD45RO-negative and positively selected for CCR7, excluding terminally differentiated effector memory CD45RA+ cells. Healthy HIV-negative adults without recent acute infections or vaccinations served as donors. Method: immunoSEQ multiplex PCR; TCRdb's copy keeps in-frame clones and lacks some. The table has 1.5 million to 2.5 million clones, around 96% seen once. The V end was cut by 5 bases, the J end by 6 bases, with 11 bases between. Germline V gives CDR1 MDHEN, CDR2 SYDVKM. The CDR3 length is 12 residues. As concerns this clone: Its antigen is currently unknown.

What was sequenced was naive CD8+ T cells sorted from blood. The V gene is TRBV28, the J gene TRBJ2-7; no clear D gene. The origin of this receptor is a man younger than 35 in good health. This chain's CDR3 is CASSPTMGEQYF. The CDR3 nucleotides read TGTGCCAGCAGTCCGACAATGGGCGAGCAGTACTTC.